This T cell receptor beta chain was identified during a study of PD-1 blockade in classical Hodgkin lymphoma. A remark on this clone: The antigen is unknown.

V lost 4 bases and J lost 3, with 13 bases in between. There are 15 residues in the CDR3. In germline, CDR1 is MNHEY, CDR2 SMNVEV (reference sequence). General observations from the study: Newly diagnosed patients were reported to start with lower TCR diversity than healthy donors.

All patients experienced relapse after autologous stem cell transplantation, and brentuximab vedotin exposure was variable. With magnetic negative selection, CD4+ T cells were purified from PBMCs that had been thawed. Complete response, partial response or progressive disease was each patient's best response. Profiling relied on immunoSEQ multiplex PCR, and the TCRdb table lists in-frame clones only, not all of them. The data show some 35,000 clones, more than 80% seen once. The sequencing used CD4+ T cells from blood, collected at baseline. The gene calls are TRBV27 and TRBJ1-5; D may be TRBD1 (5 bases). This TCR was recovered from a human donor with classical Hodgkin lymphoma. CDR3 sequence (DNA): TGTGCCAGCAGTTGGATAGGGACCTACAATCAGCCCCAGCATTTT. This translates into CASSWIGTYNQPQHF.